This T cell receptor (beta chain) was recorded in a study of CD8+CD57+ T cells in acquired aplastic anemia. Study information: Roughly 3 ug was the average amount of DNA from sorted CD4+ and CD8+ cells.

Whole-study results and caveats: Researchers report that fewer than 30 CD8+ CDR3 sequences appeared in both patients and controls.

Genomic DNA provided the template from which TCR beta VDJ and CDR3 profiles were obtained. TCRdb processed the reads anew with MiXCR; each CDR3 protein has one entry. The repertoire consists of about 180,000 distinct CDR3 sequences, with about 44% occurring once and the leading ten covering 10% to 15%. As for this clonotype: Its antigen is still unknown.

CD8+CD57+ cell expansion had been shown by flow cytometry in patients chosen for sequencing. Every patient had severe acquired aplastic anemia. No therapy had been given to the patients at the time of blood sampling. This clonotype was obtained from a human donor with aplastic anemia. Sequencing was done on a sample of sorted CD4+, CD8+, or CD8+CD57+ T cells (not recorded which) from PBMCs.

The CDR3 region is CATSRVEADTQYF. CDR3 sequence (DNA): TGTGCCACCAGCAGAGTAGAGGCAGATACGCAGTATTTT. The chain joins TRBV15 to TRBJ2-3, with no clear D. This CDR3 spans 13 amino acids. Trimming took 1 base from V and 4 from J, leaving 6 bases between them. Germline CDR1 reads LNHNV; CDR2 reads YYDKDF (reference sequence). Variable domain in full (rest from reference TRBV15 and TRBJ2-3): DAMVIQNPRYQVTQFGKPVTLSCSQTLNHNVMYWYQQKSSQAPKLLFHYYDKDFNNEADTPDNFQSRRPNTSFCFLDIRSPGLGDTAMYLCATSRVEADTQYFGPGTRLTVL.